The 24 T cell receptor beta chains below were found in one sample sequenced in a study of blood T cell repertoires in COVID-19. Method: immunoSEQ multiplex PCR; TCRdb's copy keeps in-frame clones and lacks some. The sample has some 370,000 clones; approximately 89% are singletons. Sequencing was done on a sample of peripheral blood. These receptors were collected from a woman aged 25 to 39 with COVID-19, enrolled during active disease.

The chain couples TRBV5-3 to TRBJ2-7; D uncertain. TRBV5-3 is marked as an open reading frame, function uncertain. The CDR3 covers 15 residues. Trimming took off 2 bases at V and 1 base at J, with 13 bases between the two ends. The DNA of the CDR3 is TGTGCCAGAAGCTTCGCCGGGTCGGGTTCCTACGAGCAGTACTTC. Translation: CARSFAGSGSYEQYF.

This clone was found once. V is TRBV11-3 and J is TRBJ2-3; the D gene is possibly TRBD2 (5 bases). Trimming took 5 bases from V and 5 from J, leaving 14 bases between them. The CDR3 has 14 residues. Looked up from germline, CDR1 is SGHNT and CDR2 is YENEEA. The CDR3 sequence is CASSDYSAKDTQYF. The DNA for the CDR3 is TGTGCCAGCAGCGACTATAGTGCGAAAGATACGCAGTATTTT. Variable domain in full (rest from reference TRBV11-3 and TRBJ2-3): EAGVVQSPRYKIIEKKQPVAFWCNPISGHNTLYWYLQNLGQGPELLIRYENEEAVDDSQLPKDRFSAERLKGVDSTLKIQPAELGDSAVYLCASSDYSAKDTQYFGPGTRLTVL.

The J gene is TRBJ2-1, the V gene TRBV11-3, with 10 bases identical to TRBD2. The germline V gene has CDR1 SGHNT and CDR2 YENEEA. Germline trimming cut 1 base from V and 3 bases from J; bases unmatched to any gene: 0. The CDR3 has 15 residues. Here the CDR3 DNA reads TGTGCCAGCAGCTTAGGGACTAGCGGCTACAATGAGCAGTTCTTC. This sequence encodes CASSLGTSGYNEQFF.

The V gene is TRBV7-6, the J gene TRBJ2-1, with 11 bases lining up with TRBD2. This CDR3 contains 18 residues. V shed 1 base and J 12 bases; nucleotides not matched to a gene: 17. The germline V gene has CDR1 SGHVS and CDR2 FNYEAQ. This chain's CDR3 is CASSLVSGTFFSGRGQFF. CDR3 nucleotides: TGTGCCAGCAGCTTAGTGTCCGGGACATTTTTTAGCGGGAGGGGGCAGTTCTTC.

This chain uses TRBV3-1 (or the pseudogene TRBV3-2) with TRBJ1-1; D possibly corresponds to TRBD1 (5 bases). CDR1 and CDR2 from the germline V gene are LGHDT and YNNKEL (reference sequence). The V gene lost 6 bases and the J gene lost 3 bases, with 14 bases spanning the gap. The CDR3 runs 14 residues. The CDR3 bases are TGTGCCAGCAGTCACTCGGGGGGGGACACTGAAGCTTTCTTT. It encodes CASSHSGGDTEAFF.

This clone has a handful of counts. V is TRBV4-1 and J is TRBJ2-3; 10 bases fit TRBD2. V was clipped by 4 bases and J by 1 base; unmatched bases: 8. CDR1 is MGHRA and CDR2 is YSYEKL in the germline V gene. The CDR3 is made up of 17 amino acids. The CDR3 protein is CASSPGGSGRGTDTQYF. The CDR3 DNA is TGCGCCAGCAGCCCAGGGGGGAGCGGGAGGGGCACAGATACGCAGTATTTT.

The V gene is TRBV6-5, the J gene TRBJ2-1; possible D gene TRBD2, 6 bases. Between the trimmed V and J ends, which lost 2 bases and 2 bases, there was a span of 10 bases. The germline V gene has CDR1 MNHEY and CDR2 SVGAGI. The CDR3 sequence is 15 residues long. In DNA form, the CDR3 reads TGTGCCAGCAGTTACGATGGCGGGGCCTACAATGAGCAGTTCTTC. As protein: CASSYDGGAYNEQFF.

The rearrangement joins TRBV28 to TRBJ2-1, with D tentatively TRBD1 (5 bases). Germline V gene sequence: CDR1 MDHEN, CDR2 SYDVKM. The CDR3 extends over 14 amino acids. V lost 10 bases to trimming and J lost 6 bases, with 19 bases between them. For the CDR3, the DNA is TGTGCCACCGGGCGCCGGACACATTTCAATGAGCAGTTCTTC. Its protein is CATGRRTHFNEQFF.

This clone was counted only a few times. CDR3 sequence reads: CASEPGSNQPQHF. The CDR3 DNA follows: TGTGCCAGTGAACCAGGGAGCAATCAGCCCCAGCATTTT. V and J are TRBV2 and TRBJ1-5; a weak D match, TRBD1 (5 bases). Germline lookup yields CDR1 SNHLY and CDR2 FYNNEI. Trimming took off 9 bases at V and 1 base at J, with 10 bases between the two ends. The CDR3 length is 13 residues.

The V call is TRBV11-3, the J call TRBJ2-1, with 9 bases lining up with TRBD2. This CDR3 is 16 amino acids long. V shed 5 bases and J 4 bases; nucleotides not matched to a gene: 9. Germline V gene data show CDR1 as SGHNT and CDR2 as YENEEA. CDR3 DNA: TGTGCCAGCAGCGTCGAGGGGACTAGCCCTTACAATGAGCAGTTCTTC. Encoded protein: CASSVEGTSPYNEQFF.

The V call is TRBV13, the J call TRBJ2-3; 9 bases align to TRBD2. After removal of 1 base from V and 4 bases from J, the junction contained 3 bases not matched to a gene. CDR1 PRHDT and CDR2 FYEKMQ come from the germline V gene (reference sequence). The CDR3 is made up of 15 amino acids. This CDR3 is CASSLDLAGPDTQYF. In nucleotides, the CDR3 is TGTGCCAGCAGCTTAGATCTAGCGGGGCCAGATACGCAGTATTTT.

This clone was detected once. The chain joins TRBV2 to TRBJ2-7; no firm D call. Deletions cut 6 bases from V and 3 bases from J, with 12 bases between. Germline V gene lookup returns CDR1 SNHLY and CDR2 FYNNEI. The CDR3 contains 13 residues. The CDR3 DNA reads as TGTGCCAGCAGGCCCAGTCGAGGCTACGAGCAGTACTTC. Translating gives CASRPSRGYEQYF. Full variable domain (missing parts from reference TRBV2 and TRBJ2-7): EPEVTQTPSHQVTQMGQEVILRCVPISNHLYFYWYRQILGQKVEFLVSFYNNEISEKSEIFDDQFSVERPDGSNFTLKIRSTKLEDSAMYFCASRPSRGYEQYFGPGTRLTVT.

The V call is TRBV7-6, the J call TRBJ2-3; 9 nucleotides agree with TRBD1. Unmatched junction bases numbered 10, after V lost 5 bases and J lost 4 bases. The CDR3 is 16 residues long. CDR1 is SGHVS and CDR2 is FNYEAQ in the germline V gene. CDR3 sequence: CASSRWDRERPDTQYF. Here the CDR3 DNA reads TGTGCCAGCAGCCGTTGGGACAGGGAACGTCCAGATACGCAGTATTTT.

The chain is built from TRBV27 and TRBJ2-1; D unresolved. Germline lookup yields CDR1 MNHEY and CDR2 SMNVEV (reference sequence). V was clipped by 3 bases and J by 10 bases, with 13 bases between them. This CDR3 region has 13 residues. As DNA, the CDR3 is TGTGCCAGCAGTTTTGGCAGGCCCTCCGAGCAGTTCTTC. It codes for CASSFGRPSEQFF.

The gene calls are TRBV2 and TRBJ2-7, with D maybe TRBD2 (5 bases). Trimming took off 2 bases at V and 2 bases at J, with 10 bases between the two ends. CDR3 length: 14 residues. Germline V gene sequence: CDR1 SNHLY, CDR2 FYNNEI. The CDR3 loop reads CASSERSGPYEQYF. DNA for the CDR3: TGTGCCAGCAGTGAAAGAAGCGGTCCCTACGAGCAGTACTTC.

This sequence joins TRBV27 and TRBJ2-7, with unresolved D. The germline V gene encodes CDR1 MNHEY and CDR2 SMNVEV (reference sequence). The V gene lost 5 bases and the J gene lost 4 bases, with 9 bases spanning the gap. CDR3 length equals 12 residues. Here the CDR3 reads CASSPSPYEQYF. The CDR3 region has the DNA TGTGCCAGCAGTCCCTCCCCTTACGAGCAGTACTTC.

V gene TRBV4-1 combines with J gene TRBJ1-5; TRBD1 matches 8 bases. The CDR3 totals 16 residues. V was clipped by 3 bases and J by 2 bases; unmatched bases: 6. CDR1 MGHRA and CDR2 YSYEKL come from the germline V gene. CDR3 sequence: CASSHGQGIGNQPQHF. CDR3 DNA: TGCGCCAGCAGCCACGGACAGGGAATCGGCAATCAGCCCCAGCATTTT.

The gene calls are TRBV7-6 and TRBJ2-7; TRBD2 matches at 10 bases. The CDR3 contains 17 residues. The germline V gene has CDR1 SGHVS and CDR2 FNYEAQ. V lost 1 base, J lost 3 bases, and 9 bases stayed unmatched. The CDR3 nucleotides are TGTGCCAGCAGCTTAGGGGCTCATGCTAGCGGGAGCTACGAGCAGTACTTC. Translated: CASSLGAHASGSYEQYF.

The chain joins TRBV11-3 to TRBJ2-5; 8 nucleotides align to TRBD1. CDR3 size: 14 residues. V gave up 2 bases and J gave up 5 bases; unmatched junction bases: 4. CDR1 is SGHNT, CDR2 YENEEA, per germline. The CDR3 DNA sequence: TGTGCCAGCAGCTTACAGGGGGCGGAGGAGACCCAGTACTTC. Its translation is CASSLQGAEETQYF. Supplemented by reference TRBV11-3 and TRBJ2-5, the full variable domain reads EAGVVQSPRYKIIEKKQPVAFWCNPISGHNTLYWYLQNLGQGPELLIRYENEEAVDDSQLPKDRFSAERLKGVDSTLKIQPAELGDSAVYLCASSLQGAEETQYFGPGTRLLVL.

V usage is TRBV18 and J usage is TRBJ1-1; 8 bases are a match to TRBD1. V lost 2 bases, J lost 3 bases, and 8 bases stayed unmatched. Germline CDR1 and CDR2: KGHSH and LQKENI. This CDR3 spans 16 amino acids. The CDR3 DNA reads TGTGCCAGCTCACCAGTGACAGGGGCGGGGGACACTGAAGCTTTCTTT. This encodes CASSPVTGAGDTEAFF. The full variable domain, rest sourced from reference TRBV18 and TRBJ1-1, is NAGVMQNPRHLVRRRGQEARLRCSPMKGHSHVYWYRQLPEEGLKFMVYLQKENIIDESGMPKERFSAEFPKEGPSILRIQQVVRGDSAAYFCASSPVTGAGDTEAFFGQGTRLTVV.

The V call is TRBV12-3 or TRBV12-4, the J call TRBJ2-1, with D maybe TRBD1 (5 bases). Trimming cost V 6 bases and J 5 bases, with 11 bases left between them. CDR3 length equals 13 residues. CDR3 in DNA: TGTGCCAGCAGGGCGGCAGGGAACAATGAGCAGTTCTTC. This sequence encodes CASRAAGNNEQFF.

The chain employs TRBV6-5 and TRBJ2-7, with 7 bases aligning to TRBD1. Trimming at V came to 2 bases and at J to 2 bases, leaving 6 bases not matched to a gene. The CDR3 runs to 15 residues. Germline CDR1 reads MNHEY; CDR2 reads SVGAGI. The CDR3 bases are TGTGCCAGCAGTTACGCCCCGGGACAGACCTACGAGCAGTACTTC. Protein sequence: CASSYAPGQTYEQYF.

The rearrangement joins TRBV7-9 to TRBJ2-7, with a weak D call TRBD1 (6 bases). This CDR3 contains 17 residues. Trimming pared 5 bases from V and 4 bases from J, leaving 24 bases between. Per the germline V gene, CDR1 is SEHNR and CDR2 is FQNEAQ (reference sequence). As DNA, the CDR3 is TGTGCCAGCAGCCAAACCCCTCCGGGACAAAAGATGTACGAGCAGTACTTC. This sequence encodes CASSQTPPGQKMYEQYF.

The rearrangement joins TRBV24-1 to TRBJ2-3, with 7 bases identical to TRBD1. The germline gives CDR1 KGHDR, CDR2 SFDVKD. The ends lost 8 bases at V and 4 bases at J; junction bases unmatched: 5. The CDR3 sequence is 13 residues long. Written as DNA, the CDR3 is TGTGCCACCACCGGGACAGTGGCAGATACGCAGTATTTT. It translates to CATTGTVADTQYF.